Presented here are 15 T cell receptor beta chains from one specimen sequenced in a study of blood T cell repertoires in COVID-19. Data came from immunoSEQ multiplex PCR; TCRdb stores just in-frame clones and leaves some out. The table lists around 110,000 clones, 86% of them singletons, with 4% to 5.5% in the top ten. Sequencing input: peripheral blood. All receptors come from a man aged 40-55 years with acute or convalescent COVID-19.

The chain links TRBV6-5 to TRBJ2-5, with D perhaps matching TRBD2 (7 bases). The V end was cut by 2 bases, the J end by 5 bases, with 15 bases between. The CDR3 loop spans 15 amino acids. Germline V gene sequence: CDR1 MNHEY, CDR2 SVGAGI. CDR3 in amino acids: CASSYGGATWETQYF. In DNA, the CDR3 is TGTGCCAGCAGTTACGGGGGGGCGACGTGGGAGACCCAGTACTTC.

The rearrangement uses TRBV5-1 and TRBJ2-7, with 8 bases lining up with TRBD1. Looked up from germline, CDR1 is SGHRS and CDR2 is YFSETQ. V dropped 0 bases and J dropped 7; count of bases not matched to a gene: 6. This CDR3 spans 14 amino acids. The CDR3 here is CASSLVQGAREQYF. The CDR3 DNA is TGCGCCAGCAGCTTGGTGCAGGGGGCGCGAGAGCAGTACTTC. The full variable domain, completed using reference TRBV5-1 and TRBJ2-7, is KAGVTQTPRYLIKTRGQQVTLSCSPISGHRSVSWYQQTPGQGLQFLFEYFSETQRNKGNFPGRFSGRQFSNSRSEMNVSTLELGDSALYLCASSLVQGAREQYFGPGTRLTVT.

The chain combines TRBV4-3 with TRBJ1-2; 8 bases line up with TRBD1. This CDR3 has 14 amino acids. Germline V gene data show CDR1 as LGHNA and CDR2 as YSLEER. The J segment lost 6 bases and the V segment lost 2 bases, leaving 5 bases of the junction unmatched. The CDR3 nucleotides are TGCGCCAGCAGCCAACAGGACAGGGTTGATGGCTACACCTTC. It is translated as CASSQQDRVDGYTF.

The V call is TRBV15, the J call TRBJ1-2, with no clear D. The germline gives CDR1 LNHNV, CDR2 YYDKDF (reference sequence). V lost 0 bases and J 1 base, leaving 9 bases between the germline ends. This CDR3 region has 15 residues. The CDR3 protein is CATSRDLSGNYGYTF. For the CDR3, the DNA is TGTGCCACCAGCAGAGATCTCTCGGGTAACTATGGCTACACCTTC.

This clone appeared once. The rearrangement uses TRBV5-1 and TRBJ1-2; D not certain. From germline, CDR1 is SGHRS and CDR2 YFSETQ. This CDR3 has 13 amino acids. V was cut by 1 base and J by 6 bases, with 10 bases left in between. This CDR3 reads CASSLRAGNGYTF. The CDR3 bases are TGCGCCAGCAGCTTGAGGGCCGGGAATGGCTACACCTTC.

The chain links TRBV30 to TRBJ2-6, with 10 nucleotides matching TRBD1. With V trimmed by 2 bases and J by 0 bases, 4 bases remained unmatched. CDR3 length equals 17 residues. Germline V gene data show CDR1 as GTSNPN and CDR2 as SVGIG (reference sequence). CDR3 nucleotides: TGTGCCTGGAGTTGGGACAGGGGACGCTCTGGGGCCAACGTCCTGACTTTC. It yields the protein CAWSWDRGRSGANVLTF. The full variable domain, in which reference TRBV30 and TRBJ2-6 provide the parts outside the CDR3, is SQTIHQWPATLVQPVGSPLSLECTVEGTSNPNLYWYRQAAGRGLQLLFYSVGIGQISSEVPQNLSASRPQDRQFILSSKKLLLSDSGFYLCAWSWDRGRSGANVLTFGAGSRLTVL.

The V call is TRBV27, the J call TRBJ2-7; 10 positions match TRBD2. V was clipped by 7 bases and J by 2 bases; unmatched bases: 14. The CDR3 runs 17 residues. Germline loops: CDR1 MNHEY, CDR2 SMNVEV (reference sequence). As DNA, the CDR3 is TGTGCCAGCAAACGGGCTAGCGGGAGCCTTTTTACCTACGAGCAGTACTTC. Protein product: CASKRASGSLFTYEQYF.

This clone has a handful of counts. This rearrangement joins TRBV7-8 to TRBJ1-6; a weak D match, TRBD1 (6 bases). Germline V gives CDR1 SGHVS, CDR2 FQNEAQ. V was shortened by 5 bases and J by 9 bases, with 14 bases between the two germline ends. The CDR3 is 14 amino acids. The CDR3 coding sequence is TGTGCCAGCAGCGCGAACAGGGAAATTTCACCCCTCCACTTT. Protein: CASSANREISPLHF.

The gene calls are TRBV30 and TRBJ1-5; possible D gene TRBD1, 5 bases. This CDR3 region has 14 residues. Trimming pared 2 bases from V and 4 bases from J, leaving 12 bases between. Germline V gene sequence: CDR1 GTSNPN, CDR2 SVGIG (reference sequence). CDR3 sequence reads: CAWSRQFSNQPQHF. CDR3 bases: TGTGCCTGGAGTCGACAGTTTTCTAATCAGCCCCAGCATTTT.

This CDR3 is CASSQGAGGTEAFF. CDR3 bases: TGCGCCAGCAGCCAAGGGGCAGGGGGCACTGAAGCTTTCTTT. The chain joins TRBV4-3 to TRBJ1-1, with 7 bases aligning to TRBD1. The CDR3 runs to 14 residues. Germline V gives CDR1 LGHNA, CDR2 YSLEER. Trimming took 1 base from V and 4 from J; bases not matched to a gene: 3.

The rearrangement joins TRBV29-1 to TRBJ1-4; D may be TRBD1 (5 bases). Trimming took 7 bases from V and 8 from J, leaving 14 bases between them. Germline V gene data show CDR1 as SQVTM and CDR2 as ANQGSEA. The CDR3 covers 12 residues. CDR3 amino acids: CSGGSPGEKLFF. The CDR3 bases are TGCAGCGGGGGGTCCCCCGGGGAAAAACTGTTTTTT. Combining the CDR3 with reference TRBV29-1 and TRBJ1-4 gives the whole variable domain SAVISQKPSRDICQRGTSLTIQCQVDSQVTMMFWYRQQPGQSLTLIATANQGSEATYESGFVIDKFPISRPNLTFSTLTVSNMSPEDSSIYLCSGGSPGEKLFFGSGTQLSVL.

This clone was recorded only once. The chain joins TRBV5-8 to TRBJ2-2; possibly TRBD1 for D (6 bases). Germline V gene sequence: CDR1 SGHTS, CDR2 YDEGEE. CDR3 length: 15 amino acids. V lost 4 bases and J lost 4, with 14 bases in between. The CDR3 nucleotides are TGTGCCAGCAGCCTGGTTACAGGGCTCACCGGGGAGCTGTTTTTT. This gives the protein CASSLVTGLTGELFF.

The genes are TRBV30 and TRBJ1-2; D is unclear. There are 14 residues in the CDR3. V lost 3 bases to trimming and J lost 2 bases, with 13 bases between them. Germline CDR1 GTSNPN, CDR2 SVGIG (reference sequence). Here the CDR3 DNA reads TGTGCCTGGAGCCCGCGGTCGGGGAACTATGGCTACACCTTC. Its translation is CAWSPRSGNYGYTF.

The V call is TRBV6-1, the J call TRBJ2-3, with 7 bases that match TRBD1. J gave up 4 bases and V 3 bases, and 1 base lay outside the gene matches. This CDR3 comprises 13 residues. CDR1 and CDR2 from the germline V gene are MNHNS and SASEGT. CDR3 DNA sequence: TGTGCCAGCAGTGAGACAGGGTCAGATACGCAGTATTTT. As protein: CASSETGSDTQYF.

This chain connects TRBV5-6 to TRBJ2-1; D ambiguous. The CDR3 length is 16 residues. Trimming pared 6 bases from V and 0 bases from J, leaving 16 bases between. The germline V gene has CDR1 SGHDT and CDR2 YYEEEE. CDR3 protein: CASNPKSLNSYNEQFF. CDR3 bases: TGTGCCAGCAACCCCAAGAGTTTAAACTCCTACAATGAGCAGTTCTTC.